This is a list of T cell receptor beta chains from one sample in a study of tumor-infiltrating lymphocytes in localized non-small cell lung cancer. Sequencing used immunoSEQ multiplex PCR; TCRdb keeps in-frame clones, though not all of them. The sample holds around 7,200 clones, less than 80% seen once. The sequenced material came from lung tumor tissue. These TCRs come from a human donor with non-small cell lung cancer. Both conserved end residues are part of each CDR3. D genes are given only for firm matches. Some rows have no size entry. The others give once, few or many, or a class for an expanded clone.

CASRRPLNTEAFF	TGTGCCAGCAGACGACCTTTGAACACTGAAGCTTTCTTT	TRBJ1-1	few	TRBV28	-
CASSPSRTANVLTF	TGTGCCAGCAGCCCTTCAAGGACTGCCAACGTCCTGACTTTC	TRBJ2-6	-	TRBV7-6	-
CASSADLIRTNEQFF	TGTGCCAGCAGCGCCGACCTAATCCGGACCAATGAGCAGTTCTTC	TRBJ2-1	-	TRBV9	-
CASSSSSGAYNEQFF	TGTGCCAGCAGTTCCTCCTCGGGAGCTTACAATGAGCAGTTCTTC	TRBJ2-1	-	TRBV27	-
CASSRQLKDEQYF	TGTGCCAGCAGCCGCCAGCTTAAAGACGAGCAGTACTTC	TRBJ2-7	-	TRBV7-2	-
CASSFSGTMDQPQHF	TGTGCCAGTAGTTTCTCCGGGACAATGGATCAGCCCCAGCATTTT	TRBJ1-5	-	TRBV19	-
CASSNSPGQGFADTQYF	TGCGCCAGCAGCAACTCTCCGGGACAGGGGTTCGCAGATACGCAGTATTTT	TRBJ2-3	few	TRBV5-1	TRBD1
CASSLAGAGSEKLFF	TGTGCCAGCTCACTGGCCGGTGCAGGGTCCGAAAAACTGTTTTTT	TRBJ1-4	few	TRBV18	-
CASSQGETYF	TGTGCCAGCAGTCAGGGGGAAACGTATTTT	TRBJ2-3	-	TRBV7-2	TRBD1
CASSLVGTGGWNEQFF	TGTGCCAGCAGCTTAGTTGGGACAGGGGGCTGGAATGAGCAGTTCTTC	TRBJ2-1	-	TRBV7-9	TRBD1
CASSQERKPYEQYF	TGTGCCAGCAGCCAGGAGAGAAAGCCCTACGAGCAGTACTTC	TRBJ2-7	-	TRBV5-6	-
CSVEGGTPNPQETQYF	TGCAGCGTTGAAGGGGGGACCCCGAACCCGCAAGAGACCCAGTACTTC	TRBJ2-5	-	TRBV29-1	-
CASSLRASGVGHEQFF	TGTGCCAGCAGCTTAAGGGCTAGCGGAGTCGGGCATGAGCAGTTCTTC	TRBJ2-1	-	TRBV7-2	TRBD2
CASSEDGYEQYF	TGTGCCAGCAGTGAAGACGGCTACGAGCAGTACTTC	TRBJ2-7	few	TRBV6-1	-
CASTLGITEAFF	TGTGCCAGCACCCTCGGGATCACTGAAGCTTTCTTT	TRBJ1-1	-	TRBV7-9	-
CAISESGSQETQYF	TGTGCCATCAGTGAGTCAGGCAGCCAAGAGACCCAGTACTTC	TRBJ2-5	-	TRBV10-3	-
CASSPTWEDPYGYTF	TGTGCCAGCAGCCCGACTTGGGAGGACCCCTATGGCTACACCTTC	TRBJ1-2	-	TRBV7-3	-
CASRMPGEVTEAFF	TGTGCCAGTAGGATGCCTGGAGAGGTGACTGAAGCTTTCTTT	TRBJ1-1	-	TRBV19	-
CASSLAGYYYGYTF	TGTGCCAGCAGTTTAGCCGGGTATTACTATGGCTACACCTTC	TRBJ1-2	once	TRBV28	-
CASSFHRGREEKLFF	TGTGCCAGCAGCTTCCACAGGGGGCGCGAAGAAAAACTGTTTTTT	TRBJ1-4	-	TRBV11-2	TRBD1
CASSPGTVNTEAFF	TGCGCCAGCAGCCCCGGGACAGTGAACACTGAAGCTTTCTTT	TRBJ1-1	few	TRBV5-1	TRBD1
CASSLYSDMNTGELFF	TGTGCCAGCAGTTTATATTCAGATATGAACACCGGGGAGCTGTTTTTT	TRBJ2-2	-	TRBV28	-
CASSTSEDTQYF	TGCGCCAGCAGCACTTCAGAGGATACGCAGTATTTT	TRBJ2-3	once	TRBV5-1	-
CATSRFGGGGQPQHF	TGTGCCACCAGCAGATTCGGGGGTGGGGGTCAGCCCCAGCATTTT	TRBJ1-5	-	TRBV15	-
CASSLSQQGWREQYF	TGTGCCAGCAGCTTATCTCAACAGGGATGGCGCGAGCAGTACTTC	TRBJ2-7	-	TRBV11-3	-
CASSLGLTPSTDTQYF	TGTGCCAGCAGTTTAGGTCTTACTCCTAGCACAGATACGCAGTATTTT	TRBJ2-3	-	TRBV27	-
CASSTSAIMYEQYF	TGTGCCAGTAGTACCTCGGCAATCATGTACGAGCAGTACTTC	TRBJ2-7	-	TRBV19	-
CASSQERGSSYNEQFF	TGTGCCAGCAGCCAGGAACGGGGGAGCTCCTACAATGAGCAGTTCTTC	TRBJ2-1	-	TRBV4-2	-
CASRRMGQGGEKLFF	TGTGCCAGCAGAAGGATGGGACAGGGCGGCGAAAAACTGTTTTTT	TRBJ1-4	-	TRBV6-1	TRBD1
CSGLGHQNTEAFF	TGCAGCGGGCTGGGACATCAGAACACTGAAGCTTTCTTT	TRBJ1-1	few	TRBV29-1	-
CAISVKTQQGSGYTF	TGTGCCATCAGTGTCAAAACTCAACAGGGCAGCGGCTACACCTTC	TRBJ1-2	-	TRBV10-3	-
CASSITALVTGELFF	TGTGCCAGTAGTATCACAGCTCTTGTCACCGGGGAGCTGTTTTTT	TRBJ2-2	-	TRBV19	-
CASSYGTGGQPQHF	TGTGCCAGCAGTTACGGGACAGGGGGTCAGCCCCAGCATTTT	TRBJ1-5	-	TRBV6-6	TRBD1
CASSLSGLLLTDTQYF	TGTGCCAGCAGCCTATCGGGACTCCTCCTCACAGATACGCAGTATTTT	TRBJ2-3	-	TRBV11-3	-
CSVGGGGTTGELFF	TGCAGCGTTGGGGGCGGGGGGACCACCGGGGAGCTGTTTTTT	TRBJ2-2	-	TRBV29-1	TRBD2
CASRIGTADQPQHF	TGTGCCAGCAGGATAGGGACAGCTGATCAGCCCCAGCATTTT	TRBJ1-5	once	TRBV2	TRBD1
CASSYLNQFLFF	TGTGCCAGCAGTTATCTCAATCAGTTCCTGTTCTTC	TRBJ2-1	-	TRBV6-6	-
CASTGRFYEQYF	TGTGCCAGCACCGGCAGGTTCTACGAGCAGTACTTC	TRBJ2-7	-	TRBV7-2	-
CASGGTGAYEQYF	TGTGCCAGCGGGGGGACAGGGGCATACGAGCAGTACTTC	TRBJ2-7	-	TRBV6-1	TRBD1
CASSSGGNQPQHF	TGTGCCAGTAGTTCAGGGGGCAATCAGCCCCAGCATTTT	TRBJ1-5	few	TRBV19	-
CASSLTQGDSYEQYF	TGTGCCAGCAGCTTAACGCAGGGGGACTCCTACGAGCAGTACTTC	TRBJ2-7	medium-sized	TRBV7-3	TRBD1